This T cell receptor (beta chain) comes out of a study of T cell changes during pregnancy in multiple sclerosis. Per germline, CDR1 SGDLS and CDR2 YYNGEE. V gave up 2 bases and J gave up 5 bases; unmatched junction bases: 6. The CDR3 has 15 residues. TCRdb's copy holds only in-frame clones and misses some; the assay was immunoSEQ multiplex PCR. Among roughly 45,000 clones listed, roughly 90% were seen once. Sequencing was performed on peripheral blood, taken in the second trimester of pregnancy. This chain links TRBV9 with TRBJ1-1; 10 nucleotides match TRBD1. The receptor was isolated from a female donor in good health, enrolled as a control in a pregnancy study. CDR3 loop: CASSVDRGRSTEAFF. CDR3 nucleotide sequence: TGTGCCAGCAGCGTGGACAGGGGGAGGTCTACTGAAGCTTTCTTT.